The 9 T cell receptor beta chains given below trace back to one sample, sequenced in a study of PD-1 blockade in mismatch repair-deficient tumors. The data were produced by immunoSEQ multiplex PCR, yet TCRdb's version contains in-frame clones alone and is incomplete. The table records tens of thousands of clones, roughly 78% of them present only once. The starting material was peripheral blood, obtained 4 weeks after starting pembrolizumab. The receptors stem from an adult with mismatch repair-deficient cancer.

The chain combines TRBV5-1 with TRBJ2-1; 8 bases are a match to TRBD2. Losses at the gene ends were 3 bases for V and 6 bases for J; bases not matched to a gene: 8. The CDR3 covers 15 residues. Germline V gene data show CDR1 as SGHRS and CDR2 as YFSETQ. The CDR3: CASSSLAEPGNEQFF. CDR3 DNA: TGCGCCAGCAGCTCACTAGCGGAACCCGGCAATGAGCAGTTCTTC.

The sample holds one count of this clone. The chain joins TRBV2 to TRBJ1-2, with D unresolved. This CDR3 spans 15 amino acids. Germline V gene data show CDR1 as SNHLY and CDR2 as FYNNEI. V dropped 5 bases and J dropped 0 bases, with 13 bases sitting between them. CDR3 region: CASSFVDFPNYGYTF. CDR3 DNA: TGTGCCAGCAGTTTTGTAGACTTCCCTAACTATGGCTACACCTTC.

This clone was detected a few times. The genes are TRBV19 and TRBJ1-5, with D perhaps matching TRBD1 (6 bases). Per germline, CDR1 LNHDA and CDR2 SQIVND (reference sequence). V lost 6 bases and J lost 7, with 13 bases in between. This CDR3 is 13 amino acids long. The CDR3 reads CASRVPGGQPQHF. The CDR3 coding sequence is TGTGCCAGTAGGGTTCCGGGGGGCCAGCCCCAGCATTTT.

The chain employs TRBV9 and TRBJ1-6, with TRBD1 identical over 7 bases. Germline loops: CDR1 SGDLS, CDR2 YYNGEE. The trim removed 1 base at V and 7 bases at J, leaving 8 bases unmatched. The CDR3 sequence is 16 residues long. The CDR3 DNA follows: TGTGCCAGCAGCGTATCATATGGGACAGTCAATTCACCCCTCCACTTT. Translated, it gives CASSVSYGTVNSPLHF.

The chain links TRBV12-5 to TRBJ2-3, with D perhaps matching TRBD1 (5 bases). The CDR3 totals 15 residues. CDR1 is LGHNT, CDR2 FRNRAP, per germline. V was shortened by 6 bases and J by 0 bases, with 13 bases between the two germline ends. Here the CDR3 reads CASGARPGSTDTQYF. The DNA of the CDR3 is TGTGCTAGTGGAGCCCGTCCAGGGAGCACAGATACGCAGTATTTT.

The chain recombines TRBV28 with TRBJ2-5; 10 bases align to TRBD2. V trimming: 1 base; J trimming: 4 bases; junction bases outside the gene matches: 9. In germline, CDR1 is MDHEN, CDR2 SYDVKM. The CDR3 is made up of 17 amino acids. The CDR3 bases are TGTGCCAGCAGTTTATCTGGGCTAGCGGGAGATCTAGAGACCCAGTACTTC. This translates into CASSLSGLAGDLETQYF.

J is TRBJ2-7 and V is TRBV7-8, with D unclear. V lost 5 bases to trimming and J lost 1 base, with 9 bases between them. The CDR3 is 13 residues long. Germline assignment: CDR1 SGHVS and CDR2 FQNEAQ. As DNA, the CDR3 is TGTGCCAGCAGCCCTACTCCGTCCTACGAGCAGTACTTC. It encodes CASSPTPSYEQYF. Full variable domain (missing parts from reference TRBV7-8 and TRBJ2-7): GAGVSQSPRYKVAKRGQDVALRCDPISGHVSLFWYQQALGQGPEFLTYFQNEAQLDKSGLPSDRFFAERPEGSVSTLKIQRTQQEDSAVYLCASSPTPSYEQYFGPGTRLTVT.

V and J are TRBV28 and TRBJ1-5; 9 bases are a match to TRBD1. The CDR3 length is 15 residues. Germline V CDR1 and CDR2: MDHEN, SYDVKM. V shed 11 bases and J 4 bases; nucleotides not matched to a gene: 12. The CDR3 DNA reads TGTGCCTCCACCTCCCCGGGACAGGGAAATCAGCCCCAGCATTTT. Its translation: CASTSPGQGNQPQHF.

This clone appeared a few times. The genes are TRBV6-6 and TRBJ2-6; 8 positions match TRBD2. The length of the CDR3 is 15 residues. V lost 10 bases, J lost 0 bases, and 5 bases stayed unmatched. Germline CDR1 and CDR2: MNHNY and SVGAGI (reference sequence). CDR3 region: CAISGVDSGANVLTF. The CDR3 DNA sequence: TGTGCCATTAGCGGGGTGGACTCTGGGGCCAACGTCCTGACTTTC.